The 2 T cell receptor beta chains presented below share a single source sample, sequenced in a study of response to subunit inactivated influenza vaccine. TCRdb analysed the RT-PCR reads with MiXCR anew, one entry per CDR3 protein. The sample records 540,000 or so distinct CDR3 sequences, about an eighth being singletons. Sequenced here: PBMCs from blood, sampled 45 days after vaccination. These receptors all come from a man in his fifties who received an inactivated influenza vaccine.

This clonotype was detected only a few times. It may be a read error: a sequence one base away is much more abundant. The chain joins TRBV5-1 to TRBJ2-5; no reliable D call. The CDR3 covers 11 residues. Germline assignment: CDR1 SGHRS and CDR2 YFSETQ. With 0 bases removed from V and 7 bases from J, the gap between germline ends came to 4 bases. The CDR3 sequence: CASSLEVTQYF. For the CDR3, the DNA is TGCGCCAGCAGCTTGGAAGTGACCCAGTACTTC.

This clonotype appeared a few times. The chain has TRBV6-5 and TRBJ1-2; 8 bases map to TRBD1. J was trimmed by 7 bases and V by 0 bases; bases with no gene match: 7. The germline gives CDR1 MNHEY, CDR2 SVGAGI. The CDR3 extends over 15 amino acids. CDR3 DNA sequence: TGTGCCAGCAGTTACTCGAACCCAGGGGGCGTTGGCTACACCTTC. Translated: CASSYSNPGGVGYTF.